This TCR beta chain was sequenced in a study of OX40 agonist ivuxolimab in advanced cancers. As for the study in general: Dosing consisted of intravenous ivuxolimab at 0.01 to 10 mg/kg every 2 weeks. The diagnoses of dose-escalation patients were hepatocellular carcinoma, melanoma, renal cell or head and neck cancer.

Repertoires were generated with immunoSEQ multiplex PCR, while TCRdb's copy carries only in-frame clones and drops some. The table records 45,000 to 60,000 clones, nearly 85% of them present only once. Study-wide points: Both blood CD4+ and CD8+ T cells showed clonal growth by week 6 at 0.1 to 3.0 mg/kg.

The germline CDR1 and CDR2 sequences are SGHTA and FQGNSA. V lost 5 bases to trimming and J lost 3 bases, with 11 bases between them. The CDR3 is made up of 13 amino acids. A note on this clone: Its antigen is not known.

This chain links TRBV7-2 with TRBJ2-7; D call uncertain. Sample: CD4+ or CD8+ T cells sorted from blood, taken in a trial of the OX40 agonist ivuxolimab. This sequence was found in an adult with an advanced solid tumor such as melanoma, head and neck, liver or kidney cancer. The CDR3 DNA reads TGTGCCAGCAGCATATCTCCAAGCTACGAGCAGTACTTC. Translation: CASSISPSYEQYF.